The clone carrying this TCR beta chain came up many times. The record originates from a study of T-cell reconstitution after alpha-beta-depleted transplantation in children. Library preparation (for TCRbeta) was performed with unique molecular identifiers. MiXCR was run by TCRdb on the PCR reads, yielding one entry per CDR3 protein. This table holds 490,000 or so distinct CDR3 sequences, under 15% found once. The CDR3 extends over 15 amino acids. After removal of 7 bases from V and 2 bases from J, the junction contained 8 bases not matched to a gene. This specimen was PBMCs from the stem cell graft donor, taken from the stem cell graft. The J gene is TRBJ2-3, the V gene TRBV12-3 or TRBV12-4, with 8 positions matching TRBD2. The receptor was isolated from a human donor who donated a stem cell graft to a child with combined immunodeficiency. The CDR3 DNA reads as TGTGCCAGCAACCTACGGGGGGGCCTCACAGATACGCAGTATTTT. Amino acids: CASNLRGGLTDTQYF.